This TCR beta chain originates from a study of shared clonotypes between healthy human individuals. The overall study: Each donor's CD4 naive and CD4 memory cells filled three plates apiece, CD8 naive two, and CD8 memory one. Points from the study as a whole: Naive subsets generally exceeded memory subsets in estimated richness. Deeper or shallower sequencing was expected to change how clonotypes are shared among donors.

Germline V gives CDR1 MNHNY, CDR2 SVGAGI (reference sequence). V lost 2 bases and J lost 6, with 10 bases in between. This CDR3 is built from 14 residues. For this clone: The target antigen is unknown.

The donors, healthy adults who were HIV-negative, had experienced no recent acute infections or vaccinations. This table comes from immunoSEQ multiplex PCR, and its TCRdb copy is limited to in-frame clones, with some not included. Among 2 million to 2.5 million clones listed, roughly 93% were seen once. This chain uses TRBV6-6 with TRBJ2-2; perhaps TRBD2 as D (6 bases). The receptor was derived from a man aged 18 to 29 in good health. Some clones in this sample may be carry-over from other donors' samples. Sequencing was carried out using naive CD4+ T cells from PBMCs. Noted subset: CD45RA+ positively selected. In DNA form, the CDR3 reads TGTGCCAGCAGTTACGGCGGGGATCCCGGGGAGCTGTTTTTT. Encoded protein: CASSYGGDPGELFF.